This T cell receptor (beta chain) was sequenced for a study of blood T cell repertoires in COVID-19. Turning to the study itself: Whether acute or convalescent, the COVID-19 samples came from the United States, Italy and Spain.

Losses at the gene ends were 0 bases for V and 8 bases for J; bases not matched to a gene: 7. From germline, CDR1 is LGHDT and CDR2 YNNKEL (reference sequence). This CDR3 has 16 amino acids. Per the study methods: Using reference gene primer amplification, nucleated cell counts were estimated. Produced via immunoSEQ multiplex PCR; TCRdb's table is partial and in-frame only. V and J calls and clone size are those listed in that table; D and trimming were worked out from the DNA. The sample has about 170,000 clones; approximately 90% are singletons. Material for sequencing was peripheral blood. This receptor was identified in a woman older than 75 in a cohort sampled during active or convalescent COVID-19. The gene calls are TRBV3-1 (or the pseudogene TRBV3-2) and TRBJ2-1; TRBD2 matches 10 bases. The CDR3 sequence is CASSQDVLAGVYEQFF. CDR3 nucleotide sequence: TGTGCCAGCAGCCAAGATGTGCTAGCGGGGGTTTATGAGCAGTTCTTC.